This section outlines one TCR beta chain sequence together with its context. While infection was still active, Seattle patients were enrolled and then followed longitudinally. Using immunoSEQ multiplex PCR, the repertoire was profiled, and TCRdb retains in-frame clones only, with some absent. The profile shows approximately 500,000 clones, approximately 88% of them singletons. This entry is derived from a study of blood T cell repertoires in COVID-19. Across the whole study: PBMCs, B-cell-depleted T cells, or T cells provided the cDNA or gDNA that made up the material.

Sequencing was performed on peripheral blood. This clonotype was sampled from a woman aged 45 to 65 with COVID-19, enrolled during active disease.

This CDR3 reads CASSVQRDFGFPTTGEQYF. DNA of the CDR3: TGTGCCAGCAGTGTTCAGAGGGACTTCGGCTTTCCGACGACGGGCGAGCAGTACTTC. The chain employs TRBV2 and TRBJ2-7; D possibly corresponds to TRBD2 (6 bases). Germline loops: CDR1 SNHLY, CDR2 FYNNEI. Between the trimmed V and J ends, which lost 4 bases and 6 bases, there was a span of 31 bases. This CDR3 region has 19 residues. The full variable domain, rest sourced from reference TRBV2 and TRBJ2-7, is EPEVTQTPSHQVTQMGQEVILRCVPISNHLYFYWYRQILGQKVEFLVSFYNNEISEKSEIFDDQFSVERPDGSNFTLKIRSTKLEDSAMYFCASSVQRDFGFPTTGEQYFGPGTRLTVT.